This TCR beta chain was identified during a study of OX40 agonist ivuxolimab in advanced cancers. Study information: From roughly 20 to 85 years was the age range, with a mean of approximately 58 years, and around 80% were male. Overall study findings and caveats: Doses of 0.1 to 3.0 mg/kg were accompanied by clonal expansion of CD4+ and CD8+ blood T cells by week 6.

Repertoires were generated with immunoSEQ multiplex PCR, while TCRdb's copy carries only in-frame clones and drops some. The table records tens of thousands of clones, 90% of them present only once. Details on this clone: The antigen is unknown.

V was pared by 3 bases and J by 0 bases, with 21 bases between. Looked up from germline, CDR1 is MGHRA and CDR2 is YSYEKL. CDR3 size: 19 residues. This sequence originates from an adult with an advanced solid tumor such as melanoma, head and neck, liver or kidney cancer. The material was CD4+ or CD8+ T cells sorted from blood, obtained in a trial of the OX40 agonist ivuxolimab. This chain connects TRBV4-1 to TRBJ1-5; tentatively, D is TRBD1 (5 bases). The CDR3 spells CASSHDRGGPLCSNQPQHF. The CDR3 nucleotides read TGCGCCAGCAGCCACGATCGTGGGGGTCCACTGTGTAGCAATCAGCCCCAGCATTTT.